A selection of T cell receptor beta chains follows, all from one sample in a study of T-cell reconstitution after alpha-beta-depleted transplantation in children. TCRdb re-analysed the PCR reads in MiXCR, keeping a single row per CDR3 protein. The sample records 550,000 to 600,000 distinct CDR3 sequences, about 23% being singletons. The material sequenced was PBMCs, mostly from graft donor cells, taken 360 days after TCRalphabeta/CD19-depleted stem cell transplant. Receptor source: a boy younger than two who had a stem cell transplant for acute myeloid leukemia, so the T cells may come from the graft donor. CDR3s include the opening cysteine and the closing phenylalanine or tryptophan. A D gene is named only where the DNA matches it firmly. The size field is filled for only some rows; it gives once, few, many or a size class.

j_call	v_call	d_call	clone_size	cdr3_aa	cdr3_nt
TRBJ2-3	TRBV6-1	-	-	CASSERSWGPTDTQYF	TGTGCCAGCAGTGAACGATCGTGGGGCCCCACAGATACGCAGTATTTT
TRBJ2-3	TRBV6-5	TRBD2	many	CASSYSPAGGTDTQYF	TGTGCCAGCAGTTACTCGCCAGCGGGGGGGACAGATACGCAGTATTTT
TRBJ2-5	TRBV5-5	TRBD2	few	CASSRMVAGGETQYF	TGTGCCAGCAGCCGAATGGTGGCGGGGGGAGAGACCCAGTACTTC
TRBJ2-3	TRBV7-3	-	many	CASSLQGADTQYF	TGTGCCAGCAGCCTGCAGGGAGCAGATACGCAGTATTTT
TRBJ2-1	TRBV10-3	TRBD2	many	CAISLAGNEQFF	TGTGCCATCAGTTTAGCGGGGAATGAGCAGTTCTTC
TRBJ1-5	TRBV12-3/TRBV12-4	-	few	CASSLLGGNQPQHF	TGTGCCAGCAGTTTATTGGGTGGCAATCAGCCCCAGCATTTT
TRBJ2-1	TRBV6-4	-	many	CASTRRAIGVWGRLGDNEQFF	TGTGCCAGCACCCGAAGAGCGATCGGGGTTTGGGGCCGGCTGGGGGACAATGAGCAGTTCTTC
TRBJ1-1	TRBV18	-	few	CASSPTFIRQFFVNTEAFF	TGTGCCAGCTCACCGACTTTTATTCGACAGTTTTTCGTGAACACTGAAGCTTTCTTT
TRBJ2-3	TRBV11-2	TRBD1	few	CASSPMTGSGTDTQYF	TGTGCCAGCAGCCCAATGACAGGGAGTGGGACAGATACGCAGTATTTT
TRBJ2-3	TRBV7-9	-	-	CASSPKKVLPSTDTQYF	TGTGCCAGCAGCCCCAAAAAGGTCCTTCCTAGCACAGATACGCAGTATTTT
TRBJ2-7	TRBV6-1	-	few	CASSEVWGIVYEQYF	TGTGCCAGCAGTGAAGTGTGGGGTATCGTGTACGAGCAGTACTTC
TRBJ2-1	TRBV5-1	TRBD1	many	CASSLEDRGPYNEQFF	TGCGCCAGCAGCTTAGAGGACAGGGGCCCATACAATGAGCAGTTCTTC
TRBJ2-5	TRBV12-3/TRBV12-4	TRBD2	-	CASTPPSGGAAETQYF	TGTGCCAGCACCCCTCCTAGCGGGGGGGCCGCGGAGACCCAGTACTTC
TRBJ1-5	TRBV15	-	-	CATSRDLIARVRNQPQHF	TGTGCCACCAGCAGAGATCTTATAGCGAGGGTAAGGAATCAGCCCCAGCATTTT
TRBJ2-3	TRBV27	TRBD2	few	CASSSQRGVVDTQYF	TGTGCCAGCAGTTCCCAGCGGGGGGTCGTCGATACGCAGTATTTT
TRBJ1-2	TRBV12-3/TRBV12-4	TRBD1	few	CASSWSGTGPYGYTF	TGTGCCAGCAGTTGGTCCGGGACAGGGCCCTATGGCTACACCTTC
TRBJ2-2	TRBV11-2	-	-	CASSSQGVSTGELFF	TGTGCCAGCAGCTCCCAGGGTGTTAGCACCGGGGAGCTGTTTTTT
TRBJ1-3	TRBV5-1	TRBD1	-	CASSLAGQGRNTIYF	TGCGCCAGCAGCTTGGCTGGACAGGGGAGAAACACCATATATTTT
TRBJ1-2	TRBV5-1	TRBD1	many	CASSAGQDGYGYTF	TGCGCCAGCAGCGCCGGACAGGACGGCTATGGCTACACCTTC
TRBJ2-2	TRBV11-3	-	few	CASSPRQTGELFF	TGTGCCAGCAGCCCAAGACAGACCGGGGAGCTGTTTTTT
TRBJ1-6	TRBV20-1	TRBD1	many	CSAQDRDNSPLHF	TGCAGTGCCCAAGACAGGGATAATTCACCCCTCCACTTT
TRBJ2-1	TRBV20-1	-	many	CSARNPPGELNEQFF	TGCAGTGCTAGAAACCCTCCGGGGGAATTGAATGAGCAGTTCTTC
TRBJ2-5	TRBV5-1	TRBD1	many	CASSTPGTAQETQYF	TGCGCCAGCAGCACTCCCGGGACAGCTCAAGAGACCCAGTACTTC
TRBJ1-2	TRBV6-6	-	-	CASSLYPYGYTF	TGTGCCAGCAGCTTATACCCCTATGGCTACACCTTC
TRBJ2-1	TRBV7-2	TRBD2	few	CASSLKLAGGSYNEQFF	TGTGCCAGCAGCTTAAAGTTGGCGGGGGGCTCATACAATGAGCAGTTCTTC
TRBJ2-3	TRBV27	-	many	CASSLSVDSYTDTQYF	TGTGCCAGCAGTTTATCGGTTGACTCATACACAGATACGCAGTATTTT
TRBJ2-3	TRBV20-1	-	few	CSAVKGTRGSGEAQYF	TGCAGTGCCGTTAAAGGGACCAGGGGCTCTGGTGAGGCGCAGTATTTT
TRBJ1-4	TRBV15	-	-	CATSRDKGLGEKLFF	TGTGCCACCAGCAGAGATAAAGGGTTGGGCGAAAAACTGTTTTTT
TRBJ1-2	TRBV25-1	-	-	CASSENGLRNYGYTF	TGTGCCAGCAGTGAAAATGGACTCCGCAACTATGGCTACACCTTC
TRBJ2-1	TRBV2	-	few	CASSEAGHEQFF	TGTGCCAGCAGTGAAGCGGGCCATGAGCAGTTCTTC
TRBJ2-3	TRBV4-3	-	-	CASSQRERMTDTQYF	TGCGCCAGCAGCCAAAGGGAAAGGATGACAGATACGCAGTATTTT
TRBJ2-1	TRBV10-3	-	few	CAISESIGGSTRAHNEQFF	TGTGCCATCAGTGAGTCGATCGGGGGAAGCACCAGAGCCCACAATGAGCAGTTCTTC
TRBJ2-1	TRBV29-1	TRBD1	many	CSVGVGQDGVGQFF	TGCAGCGTTGGGGTGGGACAGGATGGCGTCGGTCAGTTCTTC
TRBJ2-3	TRBV3-1	-	-	CASSQVLLGGTDTQYF	TGTGCCAGCAGCCAAGTTCTCCTAGGGGGCACAGATACGCAGTATTTT
TRBJ1-4	TRBV4-2	-	many	CASSQVTRSTNEKLFF	TGTGCCAGCAGCCAAGTGACGAGATCAACTAATGAAAAACTGTTTTTT
TRBJ2-1	TRBV15	-	many	CATSRVTGTYNEQFF	TGTGCCACCAGCAGAGTCACCGGGACCTACAATGAGCAGTTCTTC
TRBJ2-1	TRBV6-1	TRBD2	few	CASNRSGGKNEQFF	TGTGCCAGCAATCGAAGCGGGGGTAAAAATGAGCAGTTCTTC
TRBJ1-1	TRBV4-1	-	-	CASSLGKGTEAFF	TGCGCCAGCAGCCTTGGGAAAGGCACTGAAGCTTTCTTT
TRBJ2-3	TRBV29-1	-	many	CSVVYEDTQYF	TGCAGCGTTGTTTACGAAGATACGCAGTATTTT
TRBJ2-5	TRBV5-1	TRBD1	-	CASSLRQGRPKQETQYF	TGCGCCAGCAGCTTGAGACAGGGGAGGCCAAAACAAGAGACCCAGTACTTC
TRBJ2-2	TRBV7-2	-	many	CASSRQGGDGELFF	TGTGCCAGCAGCCGTCAGGGGGGGGACGGGGAGCTGTTTTTT
TRBJ2-7	TRBV20-1	TRBD1	many	CSASDRGLYEQYF	TGCAGTGCTTCAGACAGGGGGCTCTACGAGCAGTACTTC
TRBJ1-3	TRBV7-9	-	-	CASSLGRRNTIYF	TGTGCCAGCAGCTTAGGCAGGCGAAACACCATATATTTT
TRBJ2-1	TRBV7-2	-	-	CASSLGLDWNEQFF	TGTGCCAGCAGCTTAGGGCTGGATTGGAATGAGCAGTTCTTC
TRBJ2-2	TRBV5-5	-	few	CASSGEGGPNTGELFF	TGTGCCAGCAGCGGTGAGGGGGGCCCGAACACCGGGGAGCTGTTTTTT
TRBJ2-4	TRBV29-1	TRBD2	-	CSYLAGQENIQYF	TGCAGCTATTTAGCGGGACAAGAAAACATTCAGTACTTC
TRBJ2-1	TRBV7-9	-	once	CASSFSSVDEQFF	TGTGCCAGCAGCTTTTCTAGCGTGGATGAGCAGTTCTTC
TRBJ2-5	TRBV15	TRBD2	-	CATSRHHSLFLAANQETQYF	TGTGCCACCAGCAGACACCACTCCCTGTTCCTAGCGGCTAACCAAGAGACCCAGTACTTC
TRBJ2-7	TRBV18	-	few	CASSPTGAGEQYF	TGTGCCAGCTCACCAACGGGGGCGGGCGAGCAGTACTTC
TRBJ2-3	TRBV28	TRBD2	many	CASMVTGLAVDTQYF	TGTGCCAGCATGGTTACGGGACTAGCCGTAGATACGCAGTATTTT
TRBJ2-1	TRBV12-3/TRBV12-4	TRBD1	-	CASRAPGGNEQFF	TGTGCCAGCCGGGCTCCAGGGGGCAATGAGCAGTTCTTC
TRBJ2-1	TRBV20-1	-	few	CSAAAVYNEQFF	TGCAGTGCTGCGGCCGTCTACAATGAGCAGTTCTTC
TRBJ1-5	TRBV27	-	many	CASSTGHNQPQHF	TGTGCCAGCAGTACAGGGCACAATCAGCCCCAGCATTTT